A selection of T cell receptor beta chains follows, all from one sample in a study of blood T cell repertoires in COVID-19. Profiling relied on immunoSEQ multiplex PCR, and the TCRdb table lists in-frame clones only, not all of them. The repertoire has 100,000 to 150,000 clones, approximately 88% of them found once; the top ten carry roughly an eighth. The material sequenced was peripheral blood. The receptors shown here come from a woman aged 25 to 45 who had recovered from COVID-19. The conserved cysteine and the conserved F or W are not part of the CDR3 here. Fields, in order: V gene, clone size, J gene, CDR3 length, CDR3 protein. Clone size is stated in some rows and not others, as once, few, many or a class when expanded.

V: TRBV13; size: .; J: TRBJ1-2; length: 13; CDR3: ASSSRRQGIYGYT
V: TRBV4-2; size: .; J: TRBJ1-4; length: 14; CDR3: ASSQGGGGFNEKLF
V: TRBV4-1; size: once; J: TRBJ2-7; length: 13; CDR3: ASSQGVAGEPEQY
V: TRBV2; size: .; J: TRBJ1-4; length: 13; CDR3: ASSESSGGDEKLF
V: TRBV4-1; size: .; J: TRBJ1-1; length: 13; CDR3: ASSQGFSRPTEAF
V: TRBV4-1; size: .; J: TRBJ2-3; length: 13; CDR3: ASSQVGTNTDTQY
V: TRBV18; size: .; J: TRBJ2-5; length: 12; CDR3: ASSPFRGGETQY
V: TRBV19; size: .; J: TRBJ2-3; length: 11; CDR3: ASSIPPGDTQY
V: TRBV29-1; size: .; J: TRBJ2-5; length: 10; CDR3: SGGQASETQY
V: TRBV5-1; size: .; J: TRBJ2-1; length: 14; CDR3: ASSSGLAGAYNEQF
V: TRBV7-9; size: .; J: TRBJ2-2; length: 15; CDR3: ASSLSPGQGNTGELF
V: TRBV18; size: once; J: TRBJ1-2; length: 12; CDR3: ASSPTAKPYGYT
V: TRBV2; size: .; J: TRBJ1-2; length: 13; CDR3: ASSGGQGSNYGYT
V: TRBV7-9; size: .; J: TRBJ2-7; length: 13; CDR3: ASSLGTSRSYEQY
V: TRBV6-4; size: few; J: TRBJ2-1; length: 13; CDR3: ASSSGQGGYNEQF
V: TRBV27; size: few; J: TRBJ2-7; length: 12; CDR3: ASSADRYVYEQY
V: TRBV2; size: few; J: TRBJ2-3; length: 15; CDR3: ASSVDSFSPNTDTQY
V: TRBV18; size: .; J: TRBJ2-2; length: 12; CDR3: ASSPGQGNGELF
V: TRBV25-1; size: few; J: TRBJ1-5; length: 12; CDR3: ASRDRVPNQPQH
V: TRBV29-1; size: .; J: TRBJ2-1; length: 14; CDR3: SVELAGVGFYNEQF
V: TRBV18; size: .; J: TRBJ2-3; length: 12; CDR3: ASSPPGLAYTQY
V: TRBV28; size: .; J: TRBJ1-6; length: 12; CDR3: ASSLQGWGSPLH
V: TRBV11-1; size: .; J: TRBJ2-1; length: 11; CDR3: ASSLGAYNEQF
V: TRBV19; size: .; J: TRBJ1-5; length: 13; CDR3: ASSWGDSSNQPQH
V: TRBV3-1/TRBV3-2; size: .; J: TRBJ2-7; length: 13; CDR3: ASSQGSGGGYEQY
V: TRBV12-3/TRBV12-4; size: .; J: TRBJ2-1; length: 9; CDR3: ASSPQGRHF
V: TRBV3-1/TRBV3-2; size: .; J: TRBJ2-3; length: 15; CDR3: ASSRGTLGASTDTQY
V: TRBV9; size: .; J: TRBJ1-1; length: 13; CDR3: ASSGGQGRQVEAF
V: TRBV4-1; size: once; J: TRBJ2-1; length: 16; CDR3: ASSQGLLGTSGKNEQF
V: TRBV2; size: .; J: TRBJ2-1; length: 16; CDR3: ASSGYIAVGSSYNEQF
V: TRBV5-8; size: .; J: TRBJ2-2; length: 13; CDR3: ASSLGAGGTGELF
V: TRBV9; size: .; J: TRBJ1-2; length: 16; CDR3: ASSVGGGTGGTNYGYT
V: TRBV27; size: few; J: TRBJ1-4; length: 12; CDR3: ASSQQGVYEKLF
V: TRBV3-1/TRBV3-2; size: .; J: TRBJ2-1; length: 16; CDR3: ASSPTQSSSGSYNEQF
V: TRBV7-8; size: .; J: TRBJ1-6; length: 12; CDR3: ASSFGGMHSPLH
V: TRBV7-9; size: .; J: TRBJ2-1; length: 15; CDR3: ASSARRLAGAYNEQF
V: TRBV19; size: .; J: TRBJ1-1; length: 14; CDR3: ASSIGGQVMNTEAF
V: TRBV5-1; size: .; J: TRBJ2-2; length: 14; CDR3: ASTLLGTQTSGELF
V: TRBV29-1; size: .; J: TRBJ1-5; length: 11; CDR3: SVAGTGDQPQH
V: TRBV5-1; size: once; J: TRBJ2-3; length: 14; CDR3: ASSSTGTSGGDTQY
V: TRBV4-1; size: .; J: TRBJ2-1; length: 13; CDR3: ASSPTGPNYAEQF